This T cell receptor beta chain was sequenced for a study of STAT5B mutations in CD4+ large granular lymphocyte leukemia. Study-level background: Among healthy controls, a particular HLA allele went with more CDR3 'QG' motifs. Broader study findings: Main leukemic clonotypes were patient-specific, but roughly 25% appeared at low frequency elsewhere. Without putative leukemic clones, patient CD4-sorted repertoires remained more clonal than healthy CD4+ repertoires.

For this clone: Its antigen is not known.

The CDR3 runs to 13 residues. Trimming stripped 4 bases from V and 3 bases from J, with 10 bases between. Germline V CDR1 and CDR2: SGHDT, YYEEEE. The assay was run at survey level. Using immunoSEQ multiplex PCR, the repertoire was profiled, and TCRdb retains in-frame clones only, with some absent. The sample records about 48,000 clones, approximately 70% being singletons. The sequenced sample was CD4+ T cells from blood buffy coats. The receptor comes from a human donor in good health. This chain connects TRBV5-6 to TRBJ1-2; unclear D gene. CDR3 sequence: CASSPTDHYGYTF. In DNA, the CDR3 is TGTGCCAGCAGCCCTACAGACCACTATGGCTACACCTTC.